This T cell receptor beta chain was sequenced during a study of T cells in Graves' hyperthyroidism and ophthalmopathy. Study at large: The initial diagnosis was the point when peripheral blood was collected, ahead of any treatment. General study results and limits: Blood also carried most thyroid clonotypes expanded above 0.001. From stable hyperthyroidism, ophthalmopathy was set apart by a 13 V-J model.

Regions amplified from RNA transcripts were the TCR beta CDR3 regions. In the first-round RT-PCR of the TCR CDR3, the HTBI primer set was used. TCRdb fed the multiplex PCR reads into MiXCR, producing one record per CDR3 protein. The table includes hundreds of thousands of distinct CDR3 sequences, approximately 25% detected once. This CDR3 is 13 amino acids long. V was clipped by 1 base and J by 5 bases, with 10 bases between them. Germline V gives CDR1 DFQATT, CDR2 SNEGSKA (reference sequence). With respect to this clonotype: Its antigen is still unknown.

In making diagnoses, clinical symptoms, serum thyroxine and TRAb, thyroid ultrasound and orbital computed tomography were all used. Sequenced: blood. The rearrangement joins TRBV20-1 to TRBJ2-3, with no clear D. This TCR was recovered from a man aged 45 to 65 with Graves' hyperthyroidism. CDR3 residues: CSARGDHVDTQYF. The CDR3, as DNA: TGCAGTGCTAGAGGGGATCATGTAGATACGCAGTATTTT.